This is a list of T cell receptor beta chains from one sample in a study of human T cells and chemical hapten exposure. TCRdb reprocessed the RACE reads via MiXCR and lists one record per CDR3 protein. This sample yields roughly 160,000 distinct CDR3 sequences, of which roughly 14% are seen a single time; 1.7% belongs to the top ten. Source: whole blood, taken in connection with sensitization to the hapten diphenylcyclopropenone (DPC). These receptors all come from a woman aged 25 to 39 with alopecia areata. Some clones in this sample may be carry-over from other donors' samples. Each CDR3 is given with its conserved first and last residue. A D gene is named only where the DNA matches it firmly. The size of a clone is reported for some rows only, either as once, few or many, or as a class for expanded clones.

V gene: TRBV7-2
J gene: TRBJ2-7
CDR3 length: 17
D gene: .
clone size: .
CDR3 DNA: TGTGCCAGCAGCGTAGCCTCCCCGGGACGGATCTCCTACGAGCAGTACTTC
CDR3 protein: CASSVASPGRISYEQYF

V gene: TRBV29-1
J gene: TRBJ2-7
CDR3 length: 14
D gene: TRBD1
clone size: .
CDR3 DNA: TGCAGCGTTGAAGGGGGACAGGGAGTAAATGAGCAGTACTTC
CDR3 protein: CSVEGGQGVNEQYF

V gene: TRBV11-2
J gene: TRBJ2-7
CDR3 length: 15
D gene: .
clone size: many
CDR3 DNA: TGTGCCAGCAGCTTATCGATCGCCCAACGGGGCGAGCAGTACTTC
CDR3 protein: CASSLSIAQRGEQYF

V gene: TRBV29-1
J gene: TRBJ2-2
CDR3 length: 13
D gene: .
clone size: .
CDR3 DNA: TGCAGCGTTGAACGGTCGAACACCGGGGAGCTGTTTTTT
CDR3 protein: CSVERSNTGELFF

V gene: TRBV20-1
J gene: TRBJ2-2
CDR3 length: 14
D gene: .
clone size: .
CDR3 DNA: TGCAGTGCTAGTTTCGCGGGGAACACCGGGGAGCTGTTTTTT
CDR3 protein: CSASFAGNTGELFF

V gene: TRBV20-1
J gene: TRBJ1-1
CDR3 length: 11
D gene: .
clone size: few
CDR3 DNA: TGCAGTGCTAAGGGCGGCACTGAAGCTTTCTTT
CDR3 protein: CSAKGGTEAFF

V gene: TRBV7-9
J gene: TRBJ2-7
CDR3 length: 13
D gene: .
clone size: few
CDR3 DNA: TGTGCCAGCAGCCAGGAGACCTCCTACGAGCAGTACTTC
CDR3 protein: CASSQETSYEQYF

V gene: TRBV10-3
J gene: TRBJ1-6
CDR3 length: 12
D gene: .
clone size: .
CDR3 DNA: TGTGCCATCAGGGATCAAAATTCACCCCTCCACTTT
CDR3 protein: CAIRDQNSPLHF

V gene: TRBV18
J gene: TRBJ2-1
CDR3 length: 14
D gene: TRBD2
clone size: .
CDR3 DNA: TGTGCCAGCTCACCACGGGGAGGGAACAATGAGCAGTTCTTC
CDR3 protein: CASSPRGGNNEQFF

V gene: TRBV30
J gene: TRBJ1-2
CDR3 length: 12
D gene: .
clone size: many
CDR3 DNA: TGTGCCTGGACGCGGGACAACTATGGCTACACCTTC
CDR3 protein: CAWTRDNYGYTF